Listed here are 2 T cell receptor beta chains from one sample, sequenced in a study of blood T cell repertoires in COVID-19. TCRdb's copy holds only in-frame clones and misses some; the assay was immunoSEQ multiplex PCR. The sample has 79,000 or so clones, 87% seen once. Sequencing used peripheral blood. These receptors all come from a human donor in a cohort sampled during active COVID-19.

The chain carries TRBV19 and TRBJ1-5; perhaps TRBD1 as D (6 bases). CDR3 size: 16 residues. Trimming left V 5 bases short and J 5 bases short, with 19 bases between. CDR1 LNHDA and CDR2 SQIVND come from the germline V gene (reference sequence). DNA of the CDR3: TGTGCCAGTAGTCCCCTCGCGGGGGGGCTGGATCAGCCCCAGCATTTT. This translates into CASSPLAGGLDQPQHF.

This clone was recorded once. At one boundary the junction diverges from the germline segment, which might be a read error. V gene TRBV7-7 combines with J gene TRBJ2-3; 10 positions match TRBD2. The CDR3 consists of 15 residues. From germline, CDR1 is SSHAT and CDR2 FNYEAQ (reference sequence). The CDR3 DNA reads as TGTGCTAGCAGCTTAGCGGGAGGCCAGGGAGATACGCAGTATTTT. Translated, it gives CASSLAGGQGDTQYF.